This is a list of T cell receptor beta chains from one sample in a study of CXCR4 blockade with PD-1 therapy in pancreatic cancer. Sequencing was performed with immunoSEQ multiplex PCR; in TCRdb, only in-frame clones are kept and a portion is missing. The table includes around 2,000 clones, 50% to 70% detected once. Sequencing input: tumor tissue. The receptors come from a human donor with pancreatic ductal adenocarcinoma. CDR3s leave out the opening cysteine and the closing phenylalanine or tryptophan. Expanded clones are given a class, and other clones once, few, many or no size at all.

CDR3aa: ASSFQRGANEQF
abundance: once
v_gene: TRBV11-3

CDR3aa: ASSPPRLGRGRDTQY
abundance: .
v_gene: TRBV18

CDR3aa: ASSPLYLVGGYT
abundance: few
v_gene: TRBV28

CDR3aa: ASTSQAGGGSNQPQH
abundance: .
v_gene: TRBV19

CDR3aa: ASRQSYNSPLH
abundance: .
v_gene: TRBV19

CDR3aa: ASSLTGTGNTIY
abundance: .
v_gene: TRBV28

CDR3aa: ATRRTGGSEKLF
abundance: few
v_gene: TRBV28

CDR3aa: SVVGQGRGNEQF
abundance: .
v_gene: TRBV29-1

CDR3aa: ASSRPPSGELF
abundance: .
v_gene: TRBV19

CDR3aa: ASSSSSGGSEQF
abundance: .
v_gene: TRBV5-1

CDR3aa: AWKLPGGDTGELF
abundance: few
v_gene: TRBV30

CDR3aa: ASSMTSGGRNEQF
abundance: .
v_gene: TRBV19

CDR3aa: ANSQSAPGGEDTEAF
abundance: once
v_gene: TRBV23-1

CDR3aa: ASSEAEKPYEQY
abundance: medium-sized
v_gene: TRBV10-3

CDR3aa: ASSPHSSGTGAHEQY
abundance: .
v_gene: TRBV19

CDR3aa: ASGEWVEDHEQY
abundance: .
v_gene: TRBV28

CDR3aa: ASSQDPTGELF
abundance: .
v_gene: TRBV23-1

CDR3aa: AWSQGPSREQY
abundance: .
v_gene: TRBV30

CDR3aa: ASSLLTYGYT
abundance: .
v_gene: TRBV28

CDR3aa: ASSRPSGRSGNTIY
abundance: .
v_gene: TRBV25-1

CDR3aa: ATSDTGTGIHEQY
abundance: .
v_gene: TRBV27

CDR3aa: SVDGAGDTQY
abundance: .
v_gene: TRBV29-1

CDR3aa: ATSRDATGGEQY
abundance: .
v_gene: TRBV15

CDR3aa: ASNVSETRPPSYEQY
abundance: hyperexpanded
v_gene: TRBV25-1

CDR3aa: ASSQGWGEKLF
abundance: .
v_gene: TRBV25-1

CDR3aa: AWSIDRYEQY
abundance: .
v_gene: TRBV30

CDR3aa: ASSFSGNNEQF
abundance: .
v_gene: TRBV28

CDR3aa: ASSSGRRDTDTQY
abundance: .
v_gene: TRBV19

CDR3aa: ASSRLAGNTGELF
abundance: medium-sized
v_gene: TRBV6-8

CDR3aa: ASSFADRGGSEAF
abundance: .
v_gene: TRBV28

CDR3aa: ASSIRRDRDNSPLH
abundance: medium-sized
v_gene: TRBV9

CDR3aa: AIKAATNEKLF
abundance: .
v_gene: TRBV6-4

CDR3aa: ASSSAAGSSYEQY
abundance: .
v_gene: TRBV11-3

CDR3aa: SASGGPRWETQY
abundance: .
v_gene: TRBV29-1

CDR3aa: ASSVEGGEGNEQY
abundance: .
v_gene: TRBV9

CDR3aa: ASSLSTGNSPLH
abundance: medium-sized
v_gene: TRBV6-8